Given below is one T cell receptor (beta chain) in context. Original analysis: Researchers report that nucleated cell counts were estimated from reference gene primer amplification. Clones were read by immunoSEQ multiplex PCR, and TCRdb kept only the in-frame ones, dropping some. For V, J and clone size, that table is used; D and trimming come from the DNA. This table has about 28,000 clones, 89% appearing once. This specimen comes from a study of blood T cell repertoires in COVID-19. Study context: COVID-19 samples from acute and convalescent phases originated in the United States, Italy and Spain.

Germline CDR1 reads SGHNT; CDR2 reads YYREEE (reference sequence). V lost 0 bases, J lost 7 bases, and 5 bases stayed unmatched. This CDR3 contains 15 residues. The receptor was derived from a human donor with acute or convalescent COVID-19. The donor label of this sample is uncertain. Sample: peripheral blood. The gene calls are TRBV5-4 and TRBJ1-4; 8 bases are a match to TRBD1. The CDR3 coding sequence is TGTGCCAGCAGCTTGGGTCAGGGGGCCAGTGAAAAACTGTTTTTT. Amino acid sequence: CASSLGQGASEKLFF.